The 8 T cell receptor beta chains presented below share a single source sample, sequenced in a study of technical replicates of blood from several donors. Assay used: immunoSEQ multiplex PCR; TCRdb lists only in-frame clones, some missing. The repertoire consists of tens of thousands of clones, with 91% occurring once and the leading ten covering 0.37%. Material for sequencing was T cells isolated from PBMCs. The receptor source for this set is a human donor in good health. Some clones in this sample may be carry-over from other donors' samples.

The chain links TRBV5-1 to TRBJ2-1; 12 bases are a match to TRBD1. Germline-derived CDR1 and CDR2 are SGHRS and YFSETQ. This CDR3 region has 15 residues. Trimming removed 6 bases from V and 9 bases from J; junction bases left unmatched: 10. The CDR3 DNA follows: TGCGCCAGCACCCTCCGGGACAGGGGGCCGATTGAGCAGTTCTTC. It is translated as CASTLRDRGPIEQFF.

This clone has a handful of counts. The chain employs TRBV10-3 and TRBJ1-1, with D possibly being TRBD1 (6 bases). Germline assignment: CDR1 ENHRY and CDR2 SYGVKD. V gave up 5 bases and J gave up 7 bases, with 11 bases separating them. The CDR3 spans 12 residues. CDR3 region: CAISNRTVEAFF. CDR3 sequence (DNA): TGTGCCATCAGTAACAGGACAGTTGAAGCTTTCTTT.

V and J are TRBV4-1 and TRBJ2-7; D possibly corresponds to TRBD1 (6 bases). Trimming took 0 bases from V and 5 from J, leaving 17 bases between them. The CDR3 is 16 residues long. CDR1 MGHRA and CDR2 YSYEKL come from the germline V gene. In nucleotides, the CDR3 is TGCGCCAGCAGCCAAGACCTGGGCAGGGGTGAAGACGAGCAGTACTTC. This translates into CASSQDLGRGEDEQYF.

This chain connects TRBV29-1 to TRBJ2-1, with 8 bases aligning to TRBD2. The V segment lost 5 bases and the J segment 1 base; nucleotides outside the gene matches: 1. CDR1 and CDR2 (germline): SQVTM, ANQGSEA. CDR3 size: 13 residues. The DNA for the CDR3 is TGCAGCGTTATAGCGGGATCCTACAATGAGCAGTTCTTC. It is translated as CSVIAGSYNEQFF.

The chain recombines TRBV5-4 with TRBJ2-2; perhaps TRBD2 as D (6 bases). The germline V gene encodes CDR1 SGHNT and CDR2 YYREEE (reference sequence). CDR3 length: 14 residues. Trimming removed 4 bases from V and 4 bases from J, with 11 bases in between. The CDR3 coding sequence is TGTGCCAGCAGCCAACTAGCCGGCACCGGGGAGCTGTTTTTT. Translating it yields CASSQLAGTGELFF.

The genes are TRBV15 and TRBJ1-1; maybe TRBD1 (6 bases). Trimming stripped 5 bases from V and 5 bases from J, with 18 bases between. The CDR3 contains 15 residues. The germline gives CDR1 LNHNV, CDR2 YYDKDF (reference sequence). The CDR3 region is CATSGTGPSGTEAFF. CDR3 nucleotides: TGTGCCACCAGCGGAACAGGGCCCTCGGGTACTGAAGCTTTCTTT.

The chain links TRBV5-1 to TRBJ1-4; D ambiguous. The CDR3 extends over 15 amino acids. V was cut by 0 bases and J by 0 bases, with 6 bases left in between. Germline CDR1 and CDR2: SGHRS and YFSETQ. The CDR3 coding sequence is TGCGCCAGCAGCTTGGTGCCTACAACTAATGAAAAACTGTTTTTT. Translation: CASSLVPTTNEKLFF.

This clone was detected only once. The chain is built from TRBV6-5 and TRBJ2-5; TRBD1 agrees at 7 bases. J lost 3 bases, V lost 4 bases, and 11 bases had no gene match. The germline V gene encodes CDR1 MNHEY and CDR2 SVGAGI. The CDR3 is 16 residues long. The CDR3 DNA reads as TGTGCCAGCAGTTTCCAATGGACAGGAAATAAAGAGACCCAGTACTTC. Encoded protein: CASSFQWTGNKETQYF.